This T cell receptor beta chain was recorded in a study of T cell changes during pregnancy in multiple sclerosis. A few counts support this clone. Sequenced by immunoSEQ multiplex PCR; TCRdb stores in-frame clones only, minus some. The table shows some 110,000 clones, with 80% to 95% occurring only once. V was shortened by 0 bases and J by 0 bases, with 11 bases between the two germline ends. Germline V CDR1 and CDR2: LGHNA, YNFKEQ. There are 16 residues in the CDR3. The sequence derives from a female donor with multiple sclerosis, enrolled in a pregnancy study. This material consisted of peripheral blood, taken in the third trimester of pregnancy. The J gene is TRBJ1-1, the V gene TRBV4-2, with D possibly being TRBD1 (5 bases). The CDR3 spells CASSQDLAGMNTEAFF. The CDR3 nucleotides are TGTGCCAGCAGCCAAGATTTAGCAGGGATGAACACTGAAGCTTTCTTT.